Included here is one T cell receptor beta chain sequence, with context. Its antigen is currently unknown. This record comes from a study of OX40 agonist ivuxolimab in advanced cancers. Study background: Patients in the trial were receiving intravenous ivuxolimab every 2 weeks, at doses of 0.01 to 10 mg/kg. A diagnosis of hepatocellular carcinoma, melanoma, renal cell or head and neck cancer was present in dose-escalation patients.

Points from the study as a whole: Fewer expanded clones were found on average in CD4+ than in CD8+ T cells. Dosing at 0.1 to 3.0 mg/kg was accompanied by clonal expansion of CD4+ and CD8+ blood T cells by week 6.

Profiling relied on immunoSEQ multiplex PCR, and the TCRdb table lists in-frame clones only, not all of them. The repertoire includes tens of thousands of clones, roughly 87% of them detected once, and roughly 18% sits in the top ten. Germline trimming cut 7 bases from V and 0 bases from J; bases unmatched to any gene: 3. Per germline, CDR1 SNHLY and CDR2 FYNNEI. There are 14 residues in the CDR3. Specimen: CD4+ or CD8+ T cells sorted from blood, collected in a trial of the OX40 agonist ivuxolimab. The chain employs TRBV2 and TRBJ2-3; 8 nucleotides agree with TRBD2. The clonotype comes from an adult with an advanced solid tumor such as melanoma, head and neck, liver or kidney cancer. The CDR3 region is CASNSGDSTDTQYF. CDR3 coding DNA: TGTGCCAGCAATAGCGGGGACAGCACAGATACGCAGTATTTT.